The sequence of this TCR beta chain was determined in a study of T-cell memory formation after mild COVID-19. This clonotype was observed at least ten times. TCRdb analysed the 5' RACE reads with MiXCR anew, one entry per CDR3 protein. Among 200,000 to 250,000 distinct CDR3 sequences listed, 8.5% to 9.5% were seen once. V shed 1 base and J shed 2 bases, with 10 bases lying between them. Germline V gene lookup returns CDR1 LGHNA and CDR2 YNFKEQ. The CDR3 extends over 15 amino acids. This TCR was sampled from a man aged 18 to 30 who had mild COVID-19 (a few samples of this study predate the infection). Cell type and time point are not known. The V gene is TRBV4-2, the J gene TRBJ2-3, with a tentative D call TRBD1 (5 bases). The sample was PBMCs or a T cell subset sorted from them (not recorded which). In nucleotides, the CDR3 is TGTGCCAGCAGCCAAGTCGGTGGGGCCACAGATACGCAGTATTTT. This gives the protein CASSQVGGATDTQYF.